This record concerns one T cell receptor beta chain sequence. This record comes from a study of blood T cell repertoires in COVID-19. CDR1 and CDR2 (germline): SGHRS, YFSETQ. Losses at the gene ends were 1 base for V and 0 bases for J; bases not matched to a gene: 2. CDR3 size: 15 residues. Assay: immunoSEQ multiplex PCR; the TCRdb copy retains only in-frame clones and omits some. The repertoire holds about 38,000 clones, with roughly 90% as singletons. V gene TRBV5-1 combines with J gene TRBJ2-3; 7 bases are a match to TRBD1. This TCR was sampled from a man aged 70 or older with active COVID-19. The sequenced sample was peripheral blood. In DNA, the CDR3 is TGCGCCAGCAGCTTGCGGACAGGAAGCACAGATACGCAGTATTTT. Translating gives CASSLRTGSTDTQYF.